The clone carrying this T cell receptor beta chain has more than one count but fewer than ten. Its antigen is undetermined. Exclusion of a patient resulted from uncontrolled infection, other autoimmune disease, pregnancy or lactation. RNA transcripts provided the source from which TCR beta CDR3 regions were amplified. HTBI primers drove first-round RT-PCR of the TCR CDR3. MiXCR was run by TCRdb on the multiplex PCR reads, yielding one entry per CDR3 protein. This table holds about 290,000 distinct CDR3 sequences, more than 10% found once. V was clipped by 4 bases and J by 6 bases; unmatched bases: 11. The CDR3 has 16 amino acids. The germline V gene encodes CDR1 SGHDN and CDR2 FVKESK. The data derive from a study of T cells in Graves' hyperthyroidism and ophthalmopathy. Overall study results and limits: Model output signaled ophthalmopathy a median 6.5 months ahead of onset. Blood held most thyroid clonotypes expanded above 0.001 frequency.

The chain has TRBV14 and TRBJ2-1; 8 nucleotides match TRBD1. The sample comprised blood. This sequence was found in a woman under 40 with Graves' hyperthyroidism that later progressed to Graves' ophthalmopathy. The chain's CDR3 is CASSRGQGLGSNEQFF. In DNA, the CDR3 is TGTGCCAGCAGCCGTGGACAGGGTTTAGGTTCCAATGAGCAGTTCTTC.